These T cell receptor beta chains were read from a single sample in a study of blood T cell repertoires in COVID-19. Assay: immunoSEQ multiplex PCR; the TCRdb copy retains only in-frame clones and omits some. The sample holds about 74,000 clones, under 85% seen once. Sequences were obtained from peripheral blood. These receptors were taken from a man between 65 and 85 years old with acute or convalescent COVID-19. CDR3s include the opening cysteine and the closing phenylalanine or tryptophan. Fields, in order: clone size, J gene, V gene, D gene, CDR3 DNA, CDR3 protein. D genes are given only for firm matches. For some rows the clone size is stated as once, few or many, or as a class when expanded; others skip it.

NA	TRBJ1-5	TRBV15	NA	TGTGCCACCAGCAGAGGACTAAGCAATCAGCCCCAGCATTTT	CATSRGLSNQPQHF
NA	TRBJ1-4	TRBV7-9	TRBD1	TGTGCCAGCAGCGCCCAACAGGGGGCTGTCGAAAAACTGTTTTTT	CASSAQQGAVEKLFF
NA	TRBJ2-6	TRBV3-1/TRBV3-2	NA	TGTGCCAGCGCAAAACAGGGAAATGGGGCCAACGTCCTGACTTTC	CASAKQGNGANVLTF
NA	TRBJ1-2	TRBV12-3/TRBV12-4	TRBD1	TGTGCCAGCAGTTCGCGACAGGGGGCCTCCTTC	CASSSRQGASF
NA	TRBJ1-6	TRBV19	NA	TGTGCCAGTAGTGCGGGACTCTCAGATATACCACCCCTCCACTTT	CASSAGLSDIPPLHF
NA	TRBJ2-7	TRBV24-1	TRBD1	TGTGCCACCAGTGAAGCCGGGACAGGGATCGAGCAGTACTTC	CATSEAGTGIEQYF
NA	TRBJ2-5	TRBV7-9	NA	TGTGCCAGCAGCTTAAAGGAACGTGCGGGGGAGACCCAGTACTTC	CASSLKERAGETQYF
NA	TRBJ2-7	TRBV10-1	TRBD2	TGCGCCAGCAGTAGGGGGACTAGCGGGAGGTTGAACGAGCAGTACTTC	CASSRGTSGRLNEQYF
NA	TRBJ2-7	TRBV15	NA	TGTGCCACCAGCAGAGATATCCAGAGGTACCACGAGCAGTACTTC	CATSRDIQRYHEQYF
NA	TRBJ2-3	TRBV7-9	TRBD2	TGTGCCAGCAGCTTAGCGCCCCTAGCGGGAGCAGATACGCAGTATTTT	CASSLAPLAGADTQYF
few	TRBJ2-3	TRBV10-1	NA	TGCGCCAGCAGTGCCAGCGGCACAGATACGCAGTATTTT	CASSASGTDTQYF